This T cell receptor beta chain was identified during a study of cytomegalovirus exposure and HLA in healthy donors. Primers for the PCR totalled 60 Vbeta and 13 Jbeta. This table comes from immunoSEQ multiplex PCR, and its TCRdb copy is limited to in-frame clones, with some not included. The sample has under 70,000 clones. The sequencing sample was made of PBMCs. This sequence originates from a woman in her 30s in good health and CMV-seropositive.

In DNA form, the CDR3 reads TGTGCCAGCAGTCCACAGGGGTTTGGCTACACCTTC. The encoded protein is CASSPQGFGYTF. The chain joins TRBV25-1 to TRBJ1-2; 7 bases are shared with TRBD1. The CDR3 loop spans 12 amino acids. The V gene end was trimmed by 5 bases and the J gene end by 7 bases; junction bases not matched to a gene: 4. Germline V lookup: CDR1 MGHDK, CDR2 SYGVNS.